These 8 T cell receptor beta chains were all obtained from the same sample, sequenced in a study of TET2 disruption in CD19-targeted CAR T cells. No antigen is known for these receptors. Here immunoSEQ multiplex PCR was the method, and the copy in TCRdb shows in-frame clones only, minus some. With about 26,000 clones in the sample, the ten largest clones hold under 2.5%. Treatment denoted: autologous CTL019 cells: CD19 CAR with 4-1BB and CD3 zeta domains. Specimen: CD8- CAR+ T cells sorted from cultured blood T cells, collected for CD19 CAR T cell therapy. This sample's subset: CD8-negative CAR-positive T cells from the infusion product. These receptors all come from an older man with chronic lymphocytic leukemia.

The CDR3 loop is CASSLSSSYNSPLHF. CDR3 bases read: TGTGCCAGCAGCTTGTCTAGCTCCTATAATTCACCC. The gene calls are TRBV5-4 and TRBJ1-6; no definite D call. The CDR3 goes on 3 residues after the read ends, and that part is filled in from the germline J gene. CDR3 size: 15 residues. The germline V gene has CDR1 SGHNT and CDR2 YYREEE (reference sequence). V was cut by 1 base and J by 0 bases, with 5 bases left in between.

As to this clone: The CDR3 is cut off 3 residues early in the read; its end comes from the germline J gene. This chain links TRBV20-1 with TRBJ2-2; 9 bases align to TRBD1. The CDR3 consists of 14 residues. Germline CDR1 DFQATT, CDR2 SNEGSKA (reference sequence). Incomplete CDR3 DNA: TGCAGTGCTTCCGAGACAGGGGGGGTAGAAAAG. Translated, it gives CSASETGGVEK. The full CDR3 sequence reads CSASETGGVEKLFF.

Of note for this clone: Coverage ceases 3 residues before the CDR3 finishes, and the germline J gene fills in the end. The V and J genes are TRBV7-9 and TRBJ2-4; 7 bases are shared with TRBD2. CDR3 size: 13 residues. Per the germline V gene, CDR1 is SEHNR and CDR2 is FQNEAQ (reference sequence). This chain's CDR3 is CASSSGTKGTQYF. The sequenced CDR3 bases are TGTGCCAGCAGCTCAGGGACTAAAGGGACT.

CDR3 sequence: CSARRGNTEAFF. The CDR3 DNA, read in part, is TGCAGTGCTAGGAGGGGGAACACTGAA. The chain joins TRBV20-1 to TRBJ1-1, with a tentative D call TRBD1 (5 bases). The read terminates 3 residues ahead of where the CDR3 ends, so the germline J gene completes it. Trimming cost V 3 bases and J 1 base, with 6 bases left between them. This CDR3 comprises 12 residues. The germline V gene encodes CDR1 DFQATT and CDR2 SNEGSKA (reference sequence).

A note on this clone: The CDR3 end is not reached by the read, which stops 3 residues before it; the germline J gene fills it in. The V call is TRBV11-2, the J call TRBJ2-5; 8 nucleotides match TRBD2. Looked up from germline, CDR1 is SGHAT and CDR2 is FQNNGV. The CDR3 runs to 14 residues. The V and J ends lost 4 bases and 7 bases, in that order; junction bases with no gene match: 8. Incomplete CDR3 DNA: TGTGCCAGCAGCTCCACGGGGGGGCAGGGGACC. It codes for CASSSTGGQGT. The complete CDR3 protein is CASSSTGGQGTQYF.

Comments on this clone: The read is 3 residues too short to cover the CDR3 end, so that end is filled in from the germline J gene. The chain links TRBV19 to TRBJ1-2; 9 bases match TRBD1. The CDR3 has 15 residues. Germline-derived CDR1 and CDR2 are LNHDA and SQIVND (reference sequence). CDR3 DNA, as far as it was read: TGTGCCAGTAGCATCACCCGGGACAGGGCTTACGAC. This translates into CASSITRDRAYD. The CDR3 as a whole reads CASSITRDRAYDYTF.

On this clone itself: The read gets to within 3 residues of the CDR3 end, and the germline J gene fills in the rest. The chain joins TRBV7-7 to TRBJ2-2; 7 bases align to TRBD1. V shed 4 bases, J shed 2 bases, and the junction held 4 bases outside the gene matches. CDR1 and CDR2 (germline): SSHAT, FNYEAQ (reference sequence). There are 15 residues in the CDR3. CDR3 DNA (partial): TGTGCCAGCAGCTCGGGACAGAGTAACACCGGGGAG. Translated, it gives CASSSGQSNTGE. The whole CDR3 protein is CASSSGQSNTGELFF. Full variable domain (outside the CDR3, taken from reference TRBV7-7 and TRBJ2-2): GAGVSQSPRYKVTKRGQDVTLRCDPISSHATLYWYQQALGQGPEFLTYFNYEAQPDKSGLPSDRFSAERPEGSISTLTIQRTEQRDSAMYRCASSSGQSNTGELFFGEGSRLTVL.

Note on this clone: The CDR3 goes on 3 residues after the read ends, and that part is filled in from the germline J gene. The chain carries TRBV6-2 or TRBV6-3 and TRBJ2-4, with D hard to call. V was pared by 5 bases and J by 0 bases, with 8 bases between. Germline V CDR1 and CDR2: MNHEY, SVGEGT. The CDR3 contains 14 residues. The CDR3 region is CASSTALAKNIQYF. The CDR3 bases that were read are TGTGCCAGCAGTACAGCATTAGCCAAAAACATT.